These 16 T cell receptor beta chains came from one sample sequenced in a study of early T cells in non-severe SARS-CoV-2 infection. TCRdb analysed the 5' RACE reads with MiXCR anew, one entry per CDR3 protein. The table includes tens of thousands of distinct CDR3 sequences, under 10% detected once. The sequenced material came from whole blood. The receptor source for this set is an adult who was a healthcare worker with PCR-confirmed SARS-CoV-2 infection or an uninfected control (not recorded which).

This clonotype appeared a few times. This chain uses TRBV20-1 with TRBJ2-7; D not resolved. This CDR3 is built from 14 residues. CDR1 and CDR2 (germline): DFQATT, SNEGSKA (reference sequence). V was trimmed by 6 bases and J by 7 bases, leaving 22 bases between them. The CDR3 sequence: CSAYFSHLYGEQYF. The CDR3 DNA reads as TGCAGTGCCTATTTCTCCCACCTCTACGGGGAGCAGTACTTC.

This clonotype has only a few counts. J is TRBJ2-2 and V is TRBV6-6; TRBD2 matches at 8 bases. The CDR3 runs 15 residues. The J segment lost 5 bases and the V segment lost 3 bases, leaving 5 bases of the junction unmatched. Germline values: CDR1 MNHNY, CDR2 SVGAGI (reference sequence). CDR3 sequence (DNA): TGTGCCAGCAGTTATTCTAGCGGGTTTACCGGGGAGCTGTTTTTT. Its protein is CASSYSSGFTGELFF.

The chain has TRBV15 and TRBJ2-4; D is perhaps TRBD2 (5 bases). CDR3 length: 15 residues. Between the trimmed V and J ends, which lost 5 bases and 5 bases, there was a span of 16 bases. Germline V gene sequence: CDR1 LNHNV, CDR2 YYDKDF (reference sequence). The CDR3 bases are TGTGCCACCAGCGGAGTCCCTGACGGGGAAAACATTCAGTACTTC. Translation gives CATSGVPDGENIQYF.

Many counts were recorded for this clonotype. The V call is TRBV7-9, the J call TRBJ2-7; D possibly matches TRBD1 or TRBD2 (6 bases each). The CDR3 is 15 residues long. V was shortened by 4 bases and J by 0 bases, with 13 bases between the two germline ends. Per the germline V gene, CDR1 is SEHNR and CDR2 is FQNEAQ (reference sequence). The CDR3 DNA sequence: TGTGCCAGCAGCTACGGGGGCCACAGCTCCTACGAGCAGTACTTC. Translated: CASSYGGHSSYEQYF.

This clonotype was counted at least ten times. The rearrangement joins TRBV5-1 to TRBJ2-1, with 9 positions matching TRBD1. Germline CDR1 and CDR2: SGHRS and YFSETQ. Trimming cost V 1 base and J 6 bases; bases outside gene matches: 2. CDR3 length: 14 amino acids. The CDR3 region is CASSLLTGGNEQFF. CDR3 sequence (DNA): TGCGCCAGCAGCTTGTTGACAGGGGGCAATGAGCAGTTCTTC.

This clonotype was detected ten times or more. The rearrangement uses TRBV28 and TRBJ2-7; no definite D call. The V end was cut by 5 bases, the J end by 0 bases, with 11 bases between. The germline V gene encodes CDR1 MDHEN and CDR2 SYDVKM. The CDR3 is made up of 14 amino acids. The CDR3 DNA reads TGTGCCAGCAGTACCCTTGACGGCTCCTACGAGCAGTACTTC. Encoded protein: CASSTLDGSYEQYF.

The sample holds a few counts of this clonotype. This rearrangement joins TRBV18 to TRBJ2-2; D remains unclear. CDR1 is KGHSH and CDR2 is LQKENI in the germline V gene. There are 15 residues in the CDR3. Trimming took 2 bases from V and 1 from J, leaving 8 bases between them. CDR3 DNA sequence: TGTGCCAGCTCACCAAGAGAAGGGAACACCGGGGAGCTGTTTTTT. Amino acid sequence: CASSPREGNTGELFF.

This clonotype was seen repeatedly, ten times or more. The gene calls are TRBV11-2 and TRBJ2-3; 9 nucleotides match TRBD1. Germline V lookup: CDR1 SGHAT, CDR2 FQNNGV. The V segment lost 1 base and the J segment 2 bases; nucleotides outside the gene matches: 10. The CDR3 has 18 residues. CDR3: CASSLVGFGTGNTDTQYF. The CDR3 DNA is TGTGCCAGCAGCTTAGTGGGTTTTGGGACAGGGAACACAGATACGCAGTATTTT.

This clonotype was counted many times. V and J are TRBV5-1 and TRBJ2-5; 8 bases line up with TRBD2. Germline lookup yields CDR1 SGHRS and CDR2 YFSETQ. V gave up 0 bases and J gave up 5 bases; unmatched junction bases: 12. CDR3 length: 17 residues. CDR3 residues: CASSLASGSGFSETQYF. CDR3 nucleotides: TGCGCCAGCAGCTTGGCGAGCGGGAGTGGGTTTTCGGAGACCCAGTACTTC.

This clonotype was counted at least ten times. The V gene is TRBV6-5, the J gene TRBJ1-1; a weak D match, TRBD1 (5 bases). V dropped 2 bases and J dropped 10 bases, with 14 bases sitting between them. The CDR3 runs to 13 residues. Per germline, CDR1 MNHEY and CDR2 SVGAGI. CDR3 DNA sequence: TGTGCCAGCAGTTACATCAGGGACTCTGCAGCTTTCTTT. Residues: CASSYIRDSAAFF.

V usage is TRBV19 and J usage is TRBJ2-1; the D gene is possibly TRBD2 (6 bases). V lost 4 bases and J 0 bases, leaving 10 bases between the germline ends. This CDR3 is built from 15 residues. Germline CDR1 LNHDA, CDR2 SQIVND (reference sequence). Here the CDR3 DNA reads TGTGCCAGTAGTAGAGGAGGGAGCTCCTACAATGAGCAGTTCTTC. This sequence encodes CASSRGGSSYNEQFF.

This chain joins TRBV29-1 and TRBJ2-3; TRBD2 matches at 9 bases. Trimming removed 7 bases from V and 6 bases from J; junction bases left unmatched: 5. This CDR3 contains 12 residues. Germline V lookup: CDR1 SQVTM, CDR2 ANQGSEA. CDR3 nucleotide sequence: TGCAGCGGAGCGGGGGGCAGGGATACGCAGTATTTT. It specifies CSGAGGRDTQYF.

This rearrangement joins TRBV28 to TRBJ1-6, with 9 bases that match TRBD1. The CDR3 runs to 15 residues. V trimming: 4 bases; J trimming: 8 bases; junction bases outside the gene matches: 6. Germline loops: CDR1 MDHEN, CDR2 SYDVKM. CDR3 coding DNA: TGTGCCAGCAGTTCCTCCGGGACAGGGTATTCACCCCTCCACTTT. Protein: CASSSSGTGYSPLHF.

This clonotype was detected a few times. The rearrangement links TRBV7-6 to TRBJ2-1; 8 bases align to TRBD1. After removal of 4 bases from V and 7 bases from J, the junction contained 12 bases not matched to a gene. CDR1 is SGHVS, CDR2 FNYEAQ, per germline. This CDR3 comprises 16 residues. This CDR3 is CASSSGGGGMINEQFF. The CDR3 DNA follows: TGTGCCAGCAGCTCAGGGGGCGGAGGAATGATAAATGAGCAGTTCTTC.

This clonotype has a count of ten or more. The chain links TRBV7-9 to TRBJ2-5, with 9 bases fitting TRBD2. The CDR3 covers 15 residues. The germline gives CDR1 SEHNR, CDR2 FQNEAQ (reference sequence). J lost 5 bases, V lost 1 base, and 5 bases had no gene match. CDR3 in amino acids: CASSLGRGRAETQYF. CDR3 bases: TGTGCCAGCAGCTTAGGACGCGGGAGGGCTGAGACCCAGTACTTC.

This clonotype was seen at least ten times. This rearrangement joins TRBV20-1 to TRBJ2-5; tentatively, D is TRBD2 (7 bases). The CDR3 extends over 15 amino acids. Germline assignment: CDR1 DFQATT and CDR2 SNEGSKA (reference sequence). V lost 4 bases to trimming and J lost 6 bases, with 21 bases between them. The CDR3 spells CSANRRGGGKQTQYF. DNA of the CDR3: TGCAGTGCTAACCGTCGCGGGGGCGGGAAACAGACCCAGTACTTC.